Included here is one T cell receptor (beta chain) sequence, with context. Its antigen is not known. Repertoires were generated with immunoSEQ multiplex PCR, while TCRdb's copy carries only in-frame clones and drops some. Of some 15,000 clones listed, over 75% are singletons. This entry is derived from a study of T cells in localized non-small cell lung cancer. Germline lookup yields CDR1 SGHRS and CDR2 YFSETQ. Trimming pared 1 base from V and 6 bases from J, leaving 15 bases between. This CDR3 is built from 15 residues. Findings of the study overall: Appearance in adjacent lung was seen for a median 57 of the top 100 tumor clones.

The chain uses TRBV5-1 and TRBJ2-3; D possibly uses TRBD1 or TRBD2 (5 bases each). This sample comprised peripheral blood mononuclear cells, obtained before any cancer treatment. This receptor was identified in a male donor aged 60 or over with stage II lung adenocarcinoma. CDR3 coding DNA: TGCGCCAGCAGCTTGATGGCTAGTGGGACGGATACGCAGTATTTT. Protein sequence: CASSLMASGTDTQYF.